The rows below give T cell receptor beta chains drawn from one sample of a study of cytomegalovirus exposure and HLA in healthy donors. The data were produced by immunoSEQ multiplex PCR, yet TCRdb's version contains in-frame clones alone and is incomplete. The sample includes 120,000 or so clones, over 70% of them seen just once. Material: PBMCs. All receptors come from a female donor in good health and CMV-seronegative. Both conserved end residues are part of each CDR3. Fields, in order: V gene, J gene, D gene, CDR3 length, CDR3 protein. A D gene is named only where the DNA matches it firmly.

V: TRBV5-1; J: TRBJ1-2; D: TRBD1; length: 15; CDR3: CASSLTGTGSYGYTF
V: TRBV6-1; J: TRBJ2-6; D: .; length: 17; CDR3: CASSEAAFSSGANVLTF
V: TRBV18; J: TRBJ1-6; D: TRBD1; length: 15; CDR3: CASSPLDRGFRPLHF
V: TRBV2; J: TRBJ2-5; D: TRBD1; length: 14; CDR3: CASSGGTGLETQYF
V: TRBV6-5; J: TRBJ2-1; D: TRBD2; length: 15; CDR3: CASIGREGLSHEQFF
V: TRBV6-1; J: TRBJ1-6; D: .; length: 13; CDR3: CASRDTTVSPLHF
V: TRBV30; J: TRBJ2-7; D: TRBD2; length: 16; CDR3: CAWSGTRTSFSYEQYF
V: TRBV19; J: .; D: TRBD1; length: 15; CDR3: CASSIQGTGGYEQYF
V: TRBV7-9; J: TRBJ2-1; D: TRBD2; length: 17; CDR3: CSSSHLPRTSGYNEQFF
V: TRBV30; J: TRBJ1-2; D: .; length: 11; CDR3: CAWTFNYGYTF
V: TRBV2; J: TRBJ2-7; D: TRBD1; length: 14; CDR3: CASRGQALAYEQYF
V: TRBV7-8; J: TRBJ2-7; D: TRBD1; length: 14; CDR3: CASSLRDRAYEQYF
V: TRBV12-5; J: TRBJ2-1; D: TRBD2; length: 17; CDR3: CASGLGSGTSIYNEQFF
V: TRBV4-2; J: TRBJ2-1; D: TRBD2; length: 14; CDR3: CASRGTSGRNEQFF
V: TRBV2; J: TRBJ2-7; D: TRBD2; length: 13; CDR3: CASNGRGGSEQYF